This T cell receptor (beta chain) was sequenced during a study of blood T cell repertoires in COVID-19. Looking at the study overall: Nucleic acid was either cDNA or gDNA, and it came from T cells, B-cell-depleted T cells, or PBMCs.

Clones were read by immunoSEQ multiplex PCR, and TCRdb kept only the in-frame ones, dropping some. The table lists over 250,000 clones, about 88% of them singletons. This clone was counted between two and nine times. Residents of around 24 US areas, aged about 18 to 95 years, made up the participants. CDR1 is SGDLS and CDR2 is YYNGEE in the germline V gene. The trim removed 4 bases at V and 2 bases at J, leaving 8 bases unmatched. CDR3 length equals 15 residues. The sequence was collected from a woman in her fifties or sixties who had recovered from COVID-19. The sample was PBMCs or T cells enriched from blood (not recorded which). The chain combines TRBV9 with TRBJ1-2; 7 bases are shared with TRBD1. This chain's CDR3 is CASSTLSTGNYGYTF. The CDR3 coding sequence is TGTGCCAGCAGCACCCTATCGACAGGGAACTATGGCTACACCTTC.